The sequence of this T cell receptor beta chain was determined in a study of neoadjuvant anti-PD-1 for oral cavity cancer (dated by TCRdb to 2020 to 2022). About the full investigation: Before curative-intent surgical resection, most patients were given three to four biweekly doses of nivolumab at 3 mg/kg. A fourth nivolumab dose was given around day 43 to patients without progression, and definitive surgical resection was performed in those patients on days 50-56. Under RECIST 1.1, a patient counted as a responder if showing complete response, partial response or stable disease, and as a non-responder if showing progression. The parent correlative cohort included about a dozen patients, with an approximately 33% response rate. The research as a whole found: Higher pretreatment blood TCRbeta clonality and lower post-treatment tumor TCRbeta clonality were correlated with higher pretreatment blood Treg/Th17 ratios. Only three patients per response group were included in the TCR analyses, and the authors called for validation in larger cohorts. After neoadjuvant nivolumab, non-responders showed significantly higher T cell clonality (Gini index) in PBMCs than responders did.

For deep sequencing, PBMC libraries mostly used approximately 0.45 ug of input genomic DNA, with six replicates for each sample. Following the manufacturer's instructions, the team built TCRbeta libraries using the immunoSEQ hsTCRbeta kit. The completed libraries were mixed into a single pool at 3 nM, then sequenced with an Illumina NovaSeq 6000 S4 flow cell. On the authors' methods: Raw data preprocessing and quality control were performed with the immunoSEQ Analyzer. The analysis was limited to productive rearrangements, and each clonotype was defined by a unique CDR3 amino acid sequence. Repertoire clonality was estimated as the Gini-Simpson index, which was calculated using the R package tcR. Student's t test was used to compare Gini indices, while Pearson correlation assessed associations with tumor size change. TCRdb stores this immuneACCESS table with in-frame sequences only. Part of the clones is absent; in the studies checked, under half of the shortfall reflects unresolved V genes, and no reason is known for the rest. The D gene and trimming were derived from the DNA, and the V and J assignments and clone size from that table. The sample table contains 12,000 to 15,000 clones; only one count was recorded for roughly 71% of them. The ten largest clones capture less than 3% of the sample.

CDR1 and CDR2, per the germline V gene, are SGHAT and FQNNGV. From the cysteine up to the phenylalanine, the CDR3 has a length of 16 residues. The only DNA kept is the CDR3, 48 bases in frame from the first base. V loses 5 bases, J loses 5 bases, and the germline ends lie 19 bases apart. This clone appeared once. Its specific antigen is unknown. No qualities accompany the bases; no much larger clone lies one base away. This specimen's time point label, per the study, means: before neoadjuvant nivolumab. None of the patients had received prior systemic or radiation treatment, and all were newly diagnosed with stage II-IVA oral cavity squamous cell carcinoma. The cohort consisted of patients with HPV-negative, locally advanced oral cavity squamous cell carcinoma. No culture maintenance or expansion was done, as the peripheral blood mononuclear cells went straight to analysis. The samples were obtained from a longitudinal correlative study of a single-arm phase II trial testing neoadjuvant nivolumab in oral cavity squamous cell carcinoma. Subject-matched pre- and post-treatment PBMCs and tumors from three responders and three non-responders underwent genomic DNA-based TCRbeta sequencing. Peripheral blood mononuclear cells were collected once before nivolumab treatment and again after treatment, at the time of surgery. The Maxwell RSC DNA from Cells kit was used to extract genomic DNA from PBMCs.

The sequencing here drew on PBMCs, taken before nivolumab (anti-PD-1) treatment. The receptor was derived from a person aged 40 to 85 with oral cavity squamous cell carcinoma. The chain was built from TRBV11-2 and TRBJ1-5; the D region possibly corresponds to TRBD1 (6 bases align). In nucleotide form, the sequence is TGTGCCAGCAGCCCCACCCGAGGACAGCTCCATCAGCCCCAGCATTTT. Translated, it reads CASSPTRGQLHQPQHF.